A single sample gave rise to the 19 T cell receptor beta chains below, sequenced in a study of T cell repertoires in aging, cancer and after chemotherapy (dated by TCRdb to the late 2010s). TCR beta rearrangements were amplified from genomic DNA extracted from peripheral blood rather than from sorted cells or RNA. TCRdb names Illumina MiSeq as the instrument used. Multiplex touch-down PCR with a mixed TRB-A/B primer pool was used to amplify rearranged TRB sequences covering the V, D and J segments. TCRdb reprocessed the public reads (quality trimming at Q25 with fastp, clone calling with MiXCR) and kept in-frame beta chains. CDR3 protein duplicates are merged, each entry listing the most common genes and DNA. The sample includes around 9,200 distinct CDR3 sequences, with around a third observed a single time. The top ten clonotypes cover around 12% of the sample. Material: blood. These receptors originate from a human donor in good health. The donor label of this sample is uncertain.

This clonotype is a singleton in its sample. The rearrangement uses TRBV7-2 and TRBJ1-2; no firm D call. The CDR3 is made up of 14 amino acids. The V end lost 0 bases, the J end lost 8 bases, and 13 bases lay between the germline ends. CDR1 SGHTA and CDR2 FQGNSA come from the germline V gene. This CDR3 reads CASSLASGWIGYTF. The CDR3 nucleotides read TGTGCCAGCAGCTTAGCGTCAGGCTGGATCGGCTACACCTTC.

The J gene is TRBJ2-1, the V gene TRBV12-3 or TRBV12-4, with unresolved D. The ends were cut back, 6 bases at V and 2 bases at J, with 8 bases in the middle. The length of the CDR3 is 13 residues. The CDR3 bases are TGTGCCAGCAGCCTCGACACCTACAATGAGCAGTTCTTC. As protein: CASSLDTYNEQFF.

The chain recombines TRBV19 with TRBJ1-1; 7 bases match TRBD1. Unmatched junction bases numbered 10, after V lost 1 base and J lost 5 bases. This CDR3 has 16 residues. Germline CDR1 and CDR2: LNHDA and SQIVND (reference sequence). The DNA of the CDR3 is TGTGCCAGTAGTATAGGTGCAGGGGGGAGTAAGACTGAAGCTTTCTTT. Protein: CASSIGAGGSKTEAFF.

The chain combines TRBV19 with TRBJ2-7; weak D call: TRBD2 (6 bases). This CDR3 is 14 amino acids long. V dropped 5 bases and J dropped 6 bases, with 17 bases sitting between them. The germline gives CDR1 LNHDA, CDR2 SQIVND (reference sequence). The CDR3 DNA sequence: TGTGCCAGTAGTCCTGGGACTTTCCCCAGCGAGCAGTACTTC. It is translated as CASSPGTFPSEQYF.

V usage is TRBV6-1 and J usage is TRBJ2-1; D ambiguous. Trimming pared 1 base from V and 2 bases from J, leaving 9 bases between. Germline V gives CDR1 MNHNS, CDR2 SASEGT. This CDR3 is built from 15 residues. The CDR3 DNA is TGTGCCAGCAGTGAAGTGGCAGAAACCTACAATGAGCAGTTCTTC. Protein sequence: CASSEVAETYNEQFF.

A note on this clonotype: An end of the junction does not agree with germline; a read error may underlie this. The chain couples TRBV6-6 to TRBJ2-7; D unclear. Germline CDR1 reads MNHNY; CDR2 reads SVGAGI (reference sequence). The CDR3 totals 12 residues. CDR3 coding DNA: TGTTCCAGCAGTCCGACGGCCTACGAGCAGTACTTC. Translated: CSSSPTAYEQYF.

This chain connects TRBV19 to TRBJ1-1; tentatively, D is TRBD1 (6 bases). CDR3 length equals 13 residues. Trimming cost V 4 bases and J 1 base, with 7 bases left between them. The V gene's germline CDR1 is LNHDA and CDR2 SQIVND (reference sequence). The CDR3 here is CASSRTANTEAFF. The CDR3, as DNA: TGTGCCAGTAGTAGGACAGCGAACACTGAAGCTTTCTTT. Complete variable domain (other parts from reference TRBV19 and TRBJ1-1): DGGITQSPKYLFRKEGQNVTLSCEQNLNHDAMYWYRQDPGQGLRLIYYSQIVNDFQKGDIAEGYSVSREKKESFPLTVTSAQKNPTAFYLCASSRTANTEAFFGQGTRLTVV.

The chain joins TRBV12-3 or TRBV12-4 to TRBJ1-1; tentatively, D is TRBD1 (6 bases). CDR3 length: 13 amino acids. The germline V and J ends were trimmed by 6 bases and 1 base, with 9 bases remaining between them. The CDR3 loop reads CASSETGNTEAFF. CDR3 sequence (DNA): TGTGCCAGCAGCGAGACAGGGAACACTGAAGCTTTCTTT.

This clonotype qualifies as medium-sized. The CDR3 sequence: CATSPTSVTDTQYF. The CDR3 DNA reads TGTGCCACCAGCCCTACCTCAGTTACAGATACGCAGTATTTT. The gene calls are TRBV15 and TRBJ2-3; D not resolved. The V gene's germline CDR1 is LNHNV and CDR2 YYDKDF (reference sequence). The CDR3 is 14 amino acids. Trimming pared 5 bases from V and 3 bases from J, leaving 12 bases between.

Turning to this clonotype: It may be a read error: a sequence one base away is much more abundant. CDR3 sequence (DNA): TGTGCCCGCAGCCTCGGGGCAGGGTCCTACAATGAGCAGTTCTTC. Its protein is CARSLGAGSYNEQFF. The rearrangement uses TRBV6-2 or TRBV6-3 and TRBJ2-1, with D perhaps assigned TRBD1 or TRBD2 (5 bases each). Germline assignment: CDR1 MNHEY and CDR2 SVGEGT. This CDR3 has 15 residues.

This clonotype is judged medium-sized. V usage is TRBV19 and J usage is TRBJ2-1; perhaps TRBD2 as D (7 bases). V was trimmed by 3 bases and J by 7 bases, leaving 19 bases between them. The CDR3 length is 16 residues. Germline CDR1 is LNHDA and CDR2 is SQIVND (reference sequence). The CDR3 region is CASSINAGANGNEQFF. CDR3 coding DNA: TGTGCCAGTAGTATTAATGCGGGGGCAAACGGGAATGAGCAGTTCTTC.

The chain links TRBV6-4 to TRBJ2-1; 7 bases are a match to TRBD2. This CDR3 has 14 residues. V shed 5 bases, J shed 0 bases, and the junction held 1 base outside the gene matches. Germline V CDR1 and CDR2: MRHNA, SNTAGT. The CDR3 nucleotides are TGTGCCAGCAGTCGGGACTACTCCTACAATGAGCAGTTCTTC. The encoded protein is CASSRDYSYNEQFF.

V gene TRBV27 combines with J gene TRBJ2-3, with a tentative D call TRBD1 (6 bases). Germline CDR1 reads MNHEY; CDR2 reads SMNVEV (reference sequence). V was trimmed by 7 bases and J by 6 bases, leaving 11 bases between them. This CDR3 is 12 amino acids long. The CDR3 protein is CASKGVVDTQYF. The CDR3 DNA sequence: TGTGCCAGCAAGGGGGTGGTGGATACGCAGTATTTT.

V is TRBV12-3 or TRBV12-4 and J is TRBJ1-1; D is unresolved. The CDR3 totals 13 residues. Between the trimmed V and J ends, which lost 6 bases and 3 bases, there was a span of 11 bases. CDR3 coding DNA: TGTGCCAGCAGCGTCACCCGGGACACTGAAGCTTTCTTT. Translating gives CASSVTRDTEAFF.

The chain links TRBV18 to TRBJ1-5, with 7 bases lining up with TRBD1. The CDR3 loop spans 14 amino acids. Germline-derived CDR1 and CDR2 are KGHSH and LQKENI. The trim removed 3 bases at V and 7 bases at J, leaving 6 bases unmatched. DNA for the CDR3: TGTGCCAGCTCACCGCAGGGAGGGGGCCAGCCCCAGCATTTT. Amino acid sequence: CASSPQGGGQPQHF.

The V call is TRBV12-3 or TRBV12-4, the J call TRBJ2-1; D may be TRBD2 (5 bases). Trimming stripped 1 base from V and 5 bases from J, with 18 bases between. This CDR3 has 17 amino acids. The CDR3 region has the DNA TGTGCCAGCAGTTTAGTCCGGGGTGCCCCTTACGACAATGAGCAGTTCTTC. Translating gives CASSLVRGAPYDNEQFF.

A few counts support this clonotype. The V gene is TRBV7-6, the J gene TRBJ2-1, with D unresolved. Germline V gene lookup returns CDR1 SGHVS and CDR2 FNYEAQ. The V end was cut by 5 bases, the J end by 5 bases, with 7 bases between. There are 12 residues in the CDR3. The chain's CDR3 is CASSGINNEQFF. CDR3 DNA sequence: TGTGCCAGCAGCGGGATTAACAATGAGCAGTTCTTC.

This clonotype was found a few times. This chain uses TRBV29-1 with TRBJ2-7, with 10 bases lining up with TRBD1. V lost 6 bases, J lost 1 base, and 6 bases stayed unmatched. This CDR3 is 14 amino acids long. The germline V gene encodes CDR1 SQVTM and CDR2 ANQGSEA. The CDR3 region has the DNA TGCAGCGTACTCCGGGACAGGGGTTCCTACGAGCAGTACTTC. It specifies CSVLRDRGSYEQYF.

In its sample, this clonotype is medium-sized. This rearrangement joins TRBV19 to TRBJ2-7; the match to TRBD1 covers 8 bases. V gave up 5 bases and J gave up 8 bases; unmatched junction bases: 5. Germline lookup yields CDR1 LNHDA and CDR2 SQIVND (reference sequence). This CDR3 has 12 residues. CDR3 in amino acids: CASSVDRGQQYF. The CDR3, as DNA: TGTGCCAGTAGTGTCGACAGGGGCCAGCAGTACTTC.